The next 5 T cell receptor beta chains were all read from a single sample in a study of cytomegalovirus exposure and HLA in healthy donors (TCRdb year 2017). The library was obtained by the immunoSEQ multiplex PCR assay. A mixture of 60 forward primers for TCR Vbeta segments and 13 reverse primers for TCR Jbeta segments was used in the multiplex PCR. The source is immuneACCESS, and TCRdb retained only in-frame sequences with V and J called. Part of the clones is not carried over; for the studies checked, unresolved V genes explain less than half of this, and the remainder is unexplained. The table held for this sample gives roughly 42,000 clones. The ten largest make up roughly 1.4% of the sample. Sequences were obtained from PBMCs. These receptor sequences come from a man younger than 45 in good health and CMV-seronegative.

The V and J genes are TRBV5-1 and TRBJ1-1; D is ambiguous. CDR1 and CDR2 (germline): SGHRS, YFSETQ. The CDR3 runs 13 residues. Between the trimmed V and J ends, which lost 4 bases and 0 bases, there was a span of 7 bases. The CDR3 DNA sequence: TGCGCCAGCAGCGAGGGTGTGAACACTGAAGCTTTCTTT. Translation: CASSEGVNTEAFF.

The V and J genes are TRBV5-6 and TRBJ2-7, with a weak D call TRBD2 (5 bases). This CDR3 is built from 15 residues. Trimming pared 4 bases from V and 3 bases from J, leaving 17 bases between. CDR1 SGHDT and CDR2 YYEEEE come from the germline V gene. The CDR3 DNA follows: TGTGCCAGCAGCCCGCTCGGGGAGTCTGACTACGAGCAGTACTTC. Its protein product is CASSPLGESDYEQYF. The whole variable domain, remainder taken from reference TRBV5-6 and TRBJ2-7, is DAGVTQSPTHLIKTRGQQVTLRCSPKSGHDTVSWYQQALGQGPQFIFQYYEEEERQRGNFPDRFSGHQFPNYSSELNVNALLLGDSALYLCASSPLGESDYEQYFGPGTRLTVT.

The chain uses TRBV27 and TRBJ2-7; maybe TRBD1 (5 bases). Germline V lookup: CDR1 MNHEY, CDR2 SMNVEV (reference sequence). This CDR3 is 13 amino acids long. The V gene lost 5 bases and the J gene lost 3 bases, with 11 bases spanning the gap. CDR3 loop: CASSGIRDYEQYF. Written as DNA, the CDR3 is TGTGCCAGCAGTGGTATCAGGGACTACGAGCAGTACTTC.

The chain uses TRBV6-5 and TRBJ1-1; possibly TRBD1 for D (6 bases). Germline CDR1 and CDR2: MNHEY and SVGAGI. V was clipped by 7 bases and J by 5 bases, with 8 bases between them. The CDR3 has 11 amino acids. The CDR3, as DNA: TGTGCCAGCATCCAGGGGACTGAAGCTTTCTTT. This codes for CASIQGTEAFF.

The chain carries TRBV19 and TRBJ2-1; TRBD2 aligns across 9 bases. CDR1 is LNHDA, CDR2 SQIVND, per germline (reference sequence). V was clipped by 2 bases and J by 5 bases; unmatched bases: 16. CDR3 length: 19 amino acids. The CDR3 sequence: CASSISPQGSGRRNNEQFF. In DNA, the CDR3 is TGTGCCAGTAGTATAAGTCCCCAGGGCAGCGGGAGGAGGAACAATGAGCAGTTCTTC.